Included here is one TCR beta chain sequence, with context. Its antigen is still unknown. The CDR3 is 12 amino acids. J lost 8 bases, V lost 6 bases, and 4 bases had no gene match. Germline assignment: CDR1 MNHEY and CDR2 SVGAGI. Patients had to be free of confetti depigmentation, indicating active vitiligo. Anyone treated within the previous three months was excluded. This record comes from a study of resident and recirculating memory T cells in vitiligo. As for the study in general: Each patient gave two lesional and two nonlesional epidermal shave biopsies, plus PBMCs.

Sequenced by immunoSEQ multiplex PCR; TCRdb stores in-frame clones only, minus some. The repertoire holds tens of thousands of clones, with approximately 90% as singletons. The study, taken as a whole, reports: Clonality differed among vitiligo lesions, with no unique dominant clone.

The rearrangement joins TRBV6-5 to TRBJ2-1, with 7 bases matching TRBD1. The sequenced sample was blood. The TCR was taken from a male donor with vitiligo. The CDR3 loop is CASRPQGDEQFF. The CDR3 DNA sequence: TGTGCCAGCAGACCCCAGGGGGATGAGCAGTTCTTC.